The entry that follows covers one TCR beta chain sequence. The antigen remains undetermined. Rectal tissue came from one to two pinch biopsies taken at colonoscopy. These data come from a study of pediatric ulcerative colitis. General study results and limits: Rectal pinch biopsies may include blood-derived T cells. Repertoires came from total lymphocyte DNA, so rare subsets like regulatory T cells may be missed. Substantially fewer templates came from a couple of patients' blood samples.

Up to 500,000 reads were sequenced per sample. Using immunoSEQ multiplex PCR, the repertoire was profiled, and TCRdb retains in-frame clones only, with some absent. The data show tens of thousands of clones, over 55% seen once. The CDR3 spans 15 residues. The V end lost 5 bases, the J end lost 2 bases, and 17 bases lay between the germline ends. Germline lookup yields CDR1 SGHRS and CDR2 YFSETQ. The source is a boy younger than 18 with severe ulcerative colitis. This chain joins TRBV5-1 and TRBJ2-7, with unresolved D. Sequenced sample: gut tissue. In DNA form, the CDR3 reads TGCGCCAGCAGAGGGATGGCCCCGGAACCCTACGAGCAGTACTTC. It encodes CASRGMAPEPYEQYF.